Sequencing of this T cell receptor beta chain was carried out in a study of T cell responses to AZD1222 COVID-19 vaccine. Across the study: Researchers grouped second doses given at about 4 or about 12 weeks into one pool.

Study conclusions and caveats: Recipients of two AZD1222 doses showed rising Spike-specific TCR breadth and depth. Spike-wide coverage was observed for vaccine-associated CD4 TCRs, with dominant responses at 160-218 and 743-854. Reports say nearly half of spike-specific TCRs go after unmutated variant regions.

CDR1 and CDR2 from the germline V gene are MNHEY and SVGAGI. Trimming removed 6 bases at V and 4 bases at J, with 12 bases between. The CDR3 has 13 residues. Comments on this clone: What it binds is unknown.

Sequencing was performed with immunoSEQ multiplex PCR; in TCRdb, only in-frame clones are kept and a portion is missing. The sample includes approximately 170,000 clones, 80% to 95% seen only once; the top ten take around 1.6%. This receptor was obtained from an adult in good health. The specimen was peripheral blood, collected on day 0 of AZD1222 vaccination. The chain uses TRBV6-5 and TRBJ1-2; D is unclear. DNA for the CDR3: TGTGCCAGCAGCCCCGTAAGACCCTATGGCTACACCTTC. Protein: CASSPVRPYGYTF.